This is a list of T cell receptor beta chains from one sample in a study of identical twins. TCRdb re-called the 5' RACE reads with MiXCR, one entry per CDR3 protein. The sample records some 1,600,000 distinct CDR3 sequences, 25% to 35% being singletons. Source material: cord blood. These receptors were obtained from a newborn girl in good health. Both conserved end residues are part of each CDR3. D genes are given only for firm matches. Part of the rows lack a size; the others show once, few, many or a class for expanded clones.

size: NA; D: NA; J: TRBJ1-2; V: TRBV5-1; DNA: TGCGCCAGCAGCTTCTGGGGGACATCCTATGGCTACACCTTC; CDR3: CASSFWGTSYGYTF
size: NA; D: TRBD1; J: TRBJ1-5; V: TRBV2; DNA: TGTGCCAGCACCGACAGGGTGGGCAATCAGCCCCAGCATTTT; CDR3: CASTDRVGNQPQHF
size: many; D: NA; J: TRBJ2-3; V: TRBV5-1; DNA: TGCGCCAGCAGCTTGGCAAACACAGATACGCAGTATTTT; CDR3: CASSLANTDTQYF
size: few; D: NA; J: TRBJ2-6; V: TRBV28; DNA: TGTGCCAGCAGGCCGGAGGGCTCTGGGGCCAACGTCCTGACTTTC; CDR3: CASRPEGSGANVLTF
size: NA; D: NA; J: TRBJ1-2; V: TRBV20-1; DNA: TGCAGTGTAAGAAACTATGACTACACCTTC; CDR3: CSVRNYDYTF
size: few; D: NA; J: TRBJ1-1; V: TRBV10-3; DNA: TGTGCCATCAGTGAGGGCGTGAAGAGGAACACTGAAGCTTTCTTT; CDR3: CAISEGVKRNTEAFF
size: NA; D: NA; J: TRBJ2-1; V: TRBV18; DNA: TGTGCCAGCTCACCATACCTAGGGAATGAGCAGTTCTTC; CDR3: CASSPYLGNEQFF
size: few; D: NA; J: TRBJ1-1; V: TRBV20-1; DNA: TGCAGTGCTAGAGATCCGCGGGGGGACACTGAAGCTTTCTTT; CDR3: CSARDPRGDTEAFF
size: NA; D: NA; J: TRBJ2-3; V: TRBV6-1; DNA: TGTGCCAGCAGTTTTAGTGTGTCTAGCACAGATACGCAGTATTTT; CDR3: CASSFSVSSTDTQYF
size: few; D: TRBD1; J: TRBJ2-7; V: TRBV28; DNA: TGTGCCAGCAGACCTGACAGGGTCGGGTACGAGCAGTACTTC; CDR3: CASRPDRVGYEQYF
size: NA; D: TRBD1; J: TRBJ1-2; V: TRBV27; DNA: TGTGCCAGCAGTTTAAGGTGGGGACAGGTTAACTATGGCTACACCTTC; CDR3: CASSLRWGQVNYGYTF
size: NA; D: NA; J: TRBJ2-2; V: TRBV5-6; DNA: TGTGCCAGCAGCCCCGGACAGACCGGGGAGCTGTTTTTT; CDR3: CASSPGQTGELFF
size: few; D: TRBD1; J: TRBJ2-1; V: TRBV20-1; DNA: TGCAGTGCTAACAGGGGGGCTGAGCAGTTCTTC; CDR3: CSANRGAEQFF
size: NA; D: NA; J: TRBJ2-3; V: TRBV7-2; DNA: TGTGCCAGCAGTCTAACCGCGGCTAGCAGAGATACGCAGTATTTT; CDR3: CASSLTAASRDTQYF
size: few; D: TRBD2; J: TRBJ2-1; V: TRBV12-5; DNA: TGTGCTAGTGGTTTGGTACTGCCTAGCGGGAGGGCCAGGGACAATGAGCAGTTCTTC; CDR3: CASGLVLPSGRARDNEQFF
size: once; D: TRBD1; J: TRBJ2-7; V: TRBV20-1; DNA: TGCAGTGCTTCCCTTCCGGGACAGGAGGACTACGAGCAGTACTTC; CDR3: CSASLPGQEDYEQYF